This T cell receptor (beta chain) was recovered during a study of T cell responses to AZD1222 COVID-19 vaccine. Study-wide results and limits: Spike-specific TCR repertoires showed rising breadth and depth after two AZD1222 doses. Targets within unmutated variant regions were reportedly found for nearly half of spike-specific TCRs. It was only after the peak T cell response that any repertoires were sampled. Donors skewed white British and female; clonal diversity was possibly underestimated.

Between the trimmed V and J ends, which lost 4 bases and 4 bases, there was a span of 8 bases. The CDR3 is 13 amino acids. Germline V gives CDR1 LGHDT, CDR2 YNNKEL (reference sequence). The assay was immunoSEQ multiplex PCR, and TCRdb's table has in-frame clones only and misses some. The table includes roughly 93,000 clones, 89% detected once. About this clone: No antigen is known for it.

V and J are TRBV3-1 (or the pseudogene TRBV3-2) and TRBJ1-3; D gene unclear. Sequences were derived from peripheral blood, sampled on day 0 of MenACWY control vaccination. The sequence was obtained from an adult in good health. The CDR3: CASSPLRGNTIYF. CDR3 sequence (DNA): TGTGCCAGCAGCCCCCTTAGGGGAAACACCATATATTTT.